These 25 T cell receptor beta chains were all obtained from the same sample, sequenced in a study of Tregs in tolerant kidney transplant recipients. Assay used: immunoSEQ multiplex PCR; TCRdb lists only in-frame clones, some missing. This sample carries 50,000 to 55,000 clones, about 89% of them seen once, and the ten largest clones take around 15%. Related graft donors supplied nonmyeloablative bone marrow transplants, and mixed chimerism was transient. Source: CD8+ T cells from blood (PBMCs), taken 24 months after the transplant. All receptors come from a human patient who received a combined kidney and bone marrow transplant. A subset of T cells may come from the graft donor.

The V call is TRBV5-4, the J call TRBJ2-7; 11 bases agree with TRBD2. J lost 3 bases, V lost 0 bases, and 5 bases had no gene match. CDR1 is SGHNT and CDR2 is YYREEE in the germline V gene (reference sequence). The CDR3 is 16 residues long. CDR3 DNA: TGTGCCAGCAGCTTGGAACTAGCGGGGGCCCACTACGAGCAGTACTTC. It translates to CASSLELAGAHYEQYF.

The J gene is TRBJ2-3, the V gene TRBV9; the match to TRBD1 covers 7 bases. The CDR3 consists of 17 residues. J gave up 2 bases and V 2 bases, and 11 bases lay outside the gene matches. Germline lookup yields CDR1 SGDLS and CDR2 YYNGEE. The CDR3: CASSVENGQAYTDTQYF. In DNA, the CDR3 is TGTGCCAGCAGCGTCGAAAATGGACAGGCGTACACAGATACGCAGTATTTT.

The chain is built from TRBV7-8 and TRBJ2-3, with TRBD2 identical over 13 bases. CDR3 length: 21 amino acids. With V trimmed by 5 bases and J by 0 bases, 17 bases remained unmatched. Germline V gene sequence: CDR1 SGHVS, CDR2 FQNEAQ. CDR3 nucleotide sequence: TGTGCCAGCAGCACTAGCGTTCGGGGACTAGCGGGATATCCTAGCACAGATACGCAGTATTTT. It is translated as CASSTSVRGLAGYPSTDTQYF.

V and J are TRBV6-5 and TRBJ2-7; 10 bases map to TRBD2. This CDR3 comprises 16 residues. V dropped 2 bases and J dropped 6; count of bases not matched to a gene: 10. Germline V gene sequence: CDR1 MNHEY, CDR2 SVGAGI. The CDR3 DNA sequence: TGTGCCAGCAGTTACCACGTCAGCGGGGGGGCAGGCGAGCAGTACTTC. This encodes CASSYHVSGGAGEQYF.

The chain carries TRBV11-2 and TRBJ2-5, with 8 nucleotides matching TRBD2. The assigned J gene may be wrong: the sequence end matches TRBJ2-7 better. The germline gives CDR1 SGHAT, CDR2 FQNNGV. This CDR3 has 15 amino acids. The CDR3 protein is CASSALLAGPYEQYF. In DNA, the CDR3 is TGTGCCAGCAGCGCGCTCTTAGCGGGGCCCTACGAGCAGTACTTC.

The rearrangement links TRBV4-1 to TRBJ1-4; D is ambiguous. Germline V gives CDR1 MGHRA, CDR2 YSYEKL. With 2 bases removed from V and 4 bases from J, the gap between germline ends came to 14 bases. There are 16 residues in the CDR3. CDR3 loop: CASSQMRWANNEKLFF. The DNA of the CDR3 is TGCGCCAGCAGCCAAATGAGATGGGCCAATAATGAAAAACTGTTTTTT.

The chain has TRBV4-1 and TRBJ2-7, with a tentative D call TRBD1 (6 bases). The CDR3 is made up of 12 amino acids. V was clipped by 4 bases and J by 4 bases, with 8 bases between them. Germline V lookup: CDR1 MGHRA, CDR2 YSYEKL. The CDR3 loop is CASSLRGYEQYF. CDR3 DNA sequence: TGCGCCAGCAGCCTCAGGGGTTACGAGCAGTACTTC.

This clone turned up a few times. J is TRBJ2-5 and V is TRBV2; 13 bases line up with TRBD2. Germline assignment: CDR1 SNHLY and CDR2 FYNNEI. Germline trimming cut 5 bases from V and 3 bases from J; bases unmatched to any gene: 6. This CDR3 spans 16 amino acids. The CDR3 DNA reads as TGTGCCAGCAGTCAGGGACTAGCGGGGCTTGAAGAGACCCAGTACTTC. Protein product: CASSQGLAGLEETQYF.

The genes are TRBV11-2 and TRBJ2-5; 9 bases match TRBD2. Trimming cost V 3 bases and J 5 bases; bases outside gene matches: 16. Germline values: CDR1 SGHAT, CDR2 FQNNGV. CDR3 length: 18 amino acids. CDR3 residues: CASSFWRIRTSDVETQYF. DNA of the CDR3: TGTGCCAGCAGCTTCTGGCGGATCAGGACTAGCGATGTGGAGACCCAGTACTTC.

The J gene is TRBJ2-4, the V gene TRBV11-2, with TRBD2 as a possible D gene (5 bases). The CDR3 covers 15 residues. Germline loops: CDR1 SGHAT, CDR2 FQNNGV. Deletions cut 0 bases from V and 9 bases from J, with 15 bases between. In nucleotides, the CDR3 is TGTGCCAGCAGCTTAGAGGTGGTGGCTAGCCCCATTCAGTACTTC. Amino acid sequence: CASSLEVVASPIQYF.

The chain is built from TRBV9 and TRBJ1-1; 7 bases match TRBD1. Trimming cost V 0 bases and J 0 bases; bases outside gene matches: 8. Germline CDR1 is SGDLS and CDR2 is YYNGEE. This CDR3 spans 17 amino acids. The CDR3 loop reads CASSVALDRPMNTEAFF. The CDR3 coding sequence is TGTGCCAGCAGCGTAGCTTTGGACAGGCCCATGAACACTGAAGCTTTCTTT. Full variable domain (outside the CDR3, taken from reference TRBV9 and TRBJ1-1): DSGVTQTPKHLITATGQRVTLRCSPRSGDLSVYWYQQSLDQGLQFLIQYYNGEERAKGNILERFSAQQFPDLHSELNLSSLELGDSALYFCASSVALDRPMNTEAFFGQGTRLTVV.

The chain has TRBV28 and TRBJ1-1; D is unclear. Trimming left V 3 bases short and J 4 bases short, with 15 bases between. Germline V gene sequence: CDR1 MDHEN, CDR2 SYDVKM. This CDR3 region has 15 residues. As DNA, the CDR3 is TGTGCCAGCAGTTTTCACCCTTCTCCAGGCACTGAAGCTTTCTTT. Translated: CASSFHPSPGTEAFF.

This clone was detected once. This chain uses TRBV2 with TRBJ2-7, with 8 bases fitting TRBD2. This CDR3 contains 12 residues. V lost 7 bases and J lost 4; bases outside the gene matches: 3. Germline V lookup: CDR1 SNHLY, CDR2 FYNNEI. The DNA for the CDR3 is TGTGCCAGCAACGGCGGGAGGTACGAGCAGTACTTC. Protein: CASNGGRYEQYF.

The V gene is TRBV9, the J gene TRBJ1-2; no clear D. The CDR3 sequence is 9 residues long. With 2 bases removed from V and 12 bases from J, the gap between germline ends came to 5 bases. Germline V CDR1 and CDR2: SGDLS, YYNGEE. The CDR3 spells CASSVEDTF. The DNA of the CDR3 is TGTGCCAGCAGCGTGGAGGACACCTTC. The full variable domain, with the rest looked up from reference TRBV9 and TRBJ1-2, is DSGVTQTPKHLITATGQRVTLRCSPRSGDLSVYWYQQSLDQGLQFLIQYYNGEERAKGNILERFSAQQFPDLHSELNLSSLELGDSALYFCASSVEDTFGSGTRLTVV.

CDR3 region: CASSFFGVGANVLTF. CDR3 DNA sequence: TGTGCCAGCAGCTTTTTCGGGGTTGGGGCCAACGTCCTGACTTTC. This sequence joins TRBV7-2 and TRBJ2-6; weak D call: TRBD2 (5 bases). The CDR3 runs to 15 residues. The germline V gene has CDR1 SGHTA and CDR2 FQGNSA. The ends were cut back, 3 bases at V and 3 bases at J, with 9 bases in the middle.

This chain joins TRBV27 and TRBJ1-4, with 8 bases aligning to TRBD1. The CDR3 runs 14 residues. V was pared by 4 bases and J by 7 bases, with 5 bases of the junction left unmatched. The germline V gene has CDR1 MNHEY and CDR2 SMNVEV (reference sequence). This chain's CDR3 is CASSSRTGREKLFF. The CDR3 nucleotides read TGTGCCAGCAGTTCCAGGACAGGGCGTGAAAAACTGTTTTTT.

The chain links TRBV29-1 to TRBJ2-5, with 12 bases matching TRBD1. This CDR3 spans 13 amino acids. V lost 7 bases to trimming and J lost 5 bases; unmatched junction nucleotides: 5. Per germline, CDR1 SQVTM and CDR2 ANQGSEA. The CDR3 region is CSGGQGAFETQYF. The CDR3 DNA is TGCAGCGGGGGACAGGGGGCCTTTGAGACCCAGTACTTC. Using reference TRBV29-1 and TRBJ2-5 for the parts outside the CDR3, the full variable domain is SAVISQKPSRDICQRGTSLTIQCQVDSQVTMMFWYRQQPGQSLTLIATANQGSEATYESGFVIDKFPISRPNLTFSTLTVSNMSPEDSSIYLCSGGQGAFETQYFGPGTRLLVL.

CDR3 DNA sequence: TGTGCCAGCAGCGGGACAGGGACCAACGAAAAACTGTTTTTT. It is translated as CASSGTGTNEKLFF. The chain couples TRBV9 to TRBJ1-4; 8 nucleotides agree with TRBD1. Germline values: CDR1 SGDLS, CDR2 YYNGEE. The V segment lost 3 bases and the J segment 8 bases; nucleotides outside the gene matches: 6. The CDR3 consists of 14 residues.

V gene TRBV27 combines with J gene TRBJ2-3, with a weak D call TRBD2 (5 bases). The length of the CDR3 is 17 residues. CDR1 is MNHEY and CDR2 is SMNVEV in the germline V gene (reference sequence). V lost 5 bases and J lost 2, with 20 bases in between. As DNA, the CDR3 is TGTGCCAGCAGTGGCCGGGAATTGGACTTATACACAGATACGCAGTATTTT. Its translation is CASSGRELDLYTDTQYF.

The chain combines TRBV4-2 with TRBJ2-7, with TRBD1 matching over 7 bases. The CDR3 consists of 14 residues. The junction had 5 bases not matched to a gene; V was cut back by 1 base and J by 5 bases. Germline V gene data show CDR1 as LGHNA and CDR2 as YNFKEQ. Written as DNA, the CDR3 is TGTGCCAGCAGCCAAGTTAGGGGGCTCGACGAGCAGTACTTC. This encodes CASSQVRGLDEQYF.

This sequence joins TRBV5-6 and TRBJ2-1; D call uncertain. The CDR3 extends over 13 amino acids. Per the germline V gene, CDR1 is SGHDT and CDR2 is YYEEEE. The V gene lost 0 bases and the J gene lost 6 bases, with 7 bases spanning the gap. DNA for the CDR3: TGTGCCAGCAGCTTGGGCAGAGGCAATGAGCAGTTCTTC. It specifies CASSLGRGNEQFF.

J is TRBJ2-3 and V is TRBV5-1; 11 positions agree with TRBD2. The CDR3 has 15 amino acids. Trimming at V came to 3 bases and at J to 3 bases, leaving 3 bases not matched to a gene. Germline-derived CDR1 and CDR2 are SGHRS and YFSETQ. CDR3 loop: CASSWGTSGTDTQYF. In DNA, the CDR3 is TGCGCCAGCAGCTGGGGGACTAGCGGAACAGATACGCAGTATTTT. Supplemented by reference TRBV5-1 and TRBJ2-3, the full variable domain reads KAGVTQTPRYLIKTRGQQVTLSCSPISGHRSVSWYQQTPGQGLQFLFEYFSETQRNKGNFPGRFSGRQFSNSRSEMNVSTLELGDSALYLCASSWGTSGTDTQYFGPGTRLTVL.

This chain links TRBV10-2 with TRBJ1-1, with TRBD1 as a possible D gene (6 bases). Germline-derived CDR1 and CDR2 are WSHSY and SAAADI. The CDR3 has 14 residues. V gave up 8 bases and J gave up 7 bases, with 20 bases separating them. CDR3 DNA: TGCGCCAGCCCCCAGGGGTCCTTGAATCTTGAAGCTTTCTTT. Encoded protein: CASPQGSLNLEAFF.

V and J are TRBV7-8 and TRBJ2-3; TRBD2 might be the D (6 bases). V lost 2 bases, J lost 9 bases, and 24 bases lay in between. This CDR3 region has 17 residues. CDR1 is SGHVS, CDR2 FQNEAQ, per germline. This CDR3 reads CASSLIRDLTPRGTQYF. As DNA, the CDR3 is TGTGCCAGCAGCTTAATTAGGGACTTAACCCCCAGAGGGACGCAGTATTTT.

This chain links TRBV29-1 with TRBJ1-2, with D possibly TRBD1 on 5 matching bases. CDR3 length: 13 amino acids. V was shortened by 6 bases and J by 4 bases, with 15 bases between the two germline ends. Germline V gene data show CDR1 as SQVTM and CDR2 as ANQGSEA. This CDR3 is CSVPPTGTYGYTF. CDR3 DNA: TGCAGCGTCCCCCCCACAGGAACCTATGGCTACACCTTC.